This is a list of T cell receptor beta chains from one sample in a study of Graves' ophthalmopathy and Graves' hyperthyroidism. TCRdb passed the multiplex PCR reads through MiXCR, listing each CDR3 protein once. The sample holds about 400,000 distinct CDR3 sequences, just over 15% seen once. Sequencing was done on a sample of peripheral blood. These receptors originate from a woman aged 18-30 years with stable Graves' hyperthyroidism. The CDR3 runs from the conserved cysteine through the conserved F or W. D genes are given only for firm matches. Expanded clones are given a class, and other clones once, few, many or no size at all.

V gene: TRBV6-5
D gene: -
clone size: many
J gene: TRBJ2-5
CDR3 length: 14
CDR3 DNA: TGTGCCAGCAGTTACTCGTTGGGAGCGGAGACCCAGTACTTC
CDR3 protein: CASSYSLGAETQYF

V gene: TRBV9
D gene: -
clone size: -
J gene: TRBJ1-1
CDR3 length: 14
CDR3 DNA: TGTGCCAGCAGCGTAGACAGGCTGGGGACTGAAGCTTTCTTT
CDR3 protein: CASSVDRLGTEAFF

V gene: TRBV6-1
D gene: -
clone size: many
J gene: TRBJ1-1
CDR3 length: 12
CDR3 DNA: TGTGCCAGCAGTGAGAGGCCCGTCGATACTTTCTTT
CDR3 protein: CASSERPVDTFF

V gene: TRBV11-3
D gene: -
clone size: many
J gene: TRBJ1-2
CDR3 length: 14
CDR3 DNA: TGTGCCAGCAGCTTTCAAGGGCAGAGATATGGCTACACCTTC
CDR3 protein: CASSFQGQRYGYTF

V gene: TRBV7-2
D gene: -
clone size: many
J gene: TRBJ1-2
CDR3 length: 15
CDR3 DNA: TGTGCCAGCAGCTTAGGGTCGGCTTGGGGCTATGGCTACACCTTC
CDR3 protein: CASSLGSAWGYGYTF

V gene: TRBV5-1
D gene: TRBD2
clone size: many
J gene: TRBJ2-2
CDR3 length: 19
CDR3 DNA: TGCGCCAGCAGCTTGGCCATTCTAGCGGGGGGGCCGAGGACCGGGGAGCTGTTTTTT
CDR3 protein: CASSLAILAGGPRTGELFF

V gene: TRBV6-2/TRBV6-3
D gene: -
clone size: -
J gene: TRBJ1-6
CDR3 length: 21
CDR3 DNA: TGTGCCAGCAGAAACACCGGGGGGGGGTCGGACAGCAAGCTCTGGGGTTCACCCCTCCACTTT
CDR3 protein: CASRNTGGGSDSKLWGSPLHF

V gene: TRBV12-3/TRBV12-4
D gene: -
clone size: many
J gene: TRBJ1-2
CDR3 length: 13
CDR3 DNA: TGTGCCAGCAGTTTTCACGGCTACTATGGCTACACCTTC
CDR3 protein: CASSFHGYYGYTF

V gene: TRBV19
D gene: -
clone size: -
J gene: TRBJ1-2
CDR3 length: 13
CDR3 DNA: TGTGCCAGTAGTATAGCCGCAGGGTACGGCTACACCTTC
CDR3 protein: CASSIAAGYGYTF

V gene: TRBV7-9
D gene: TRBD1
clone size: many
J gene: TRBJ1-2
CDR3 length: 15
CDR3 DNA: TGTGCCAGCAGCTCAGTCCACCAGGGGGGCTATGGCTACACCTTC
CDR3 protein: CASSSVHQGGYGYTF

V gene: TRBV7-2
D gene: -
clone size: -
J gene: TRBJ2-7
CDR3 length: 12
CDR3 DNA: TGTGCCAGCAGTTCAGCAGGGTCCGAGCAGTACTTC
CDR3 protein: CASSSAGSEQYF

V gene: TRBV6-5
D gene: -
clone size: many
J gene: TRBJ1-2
CDR3 length: 13
CDR3 DNA: TGTGCCAGCAGTTACGGGGACATCTATGGCTACACCTTC
CDR3 protein: CASSYGDIYGYTF

V gene: TRBV12-3/TRBV12-4
D gene: -
clone size: many
J gene: TRBJ1-5
CDR3 length: 16
CDR3 DNA: TGTGCCAGCAGTTTGAGGGGCGCATATAGCAATCAGCCCCAGCATTTT
CDR3 protein: CASSLRGAYSNQPQHF

V gene: TRBV12-3/TRBV12-4
D gene: -
clone size: many
J gene: TRBJ1-6
CDR3 length: 15
CDR3 DNA: TGTGCCAGCAGCCCGTCGGGACGGCGGAATTCACCCCTCCACTTT
CDR3 protein: CASSPSGRRNSPLHF

V gene: TRBV7-8
D gene: -
clone size: many
J gene: TRBJ2-7
CDR3 length: 13
CDR3 DNA: TGTGCCAGCAGCTTAACAGCGAGCGGCGAGCAGTACTTC
CDR3 protein: CASSLTASGEQYF

V gene: TRBV20-1
D gene: -
clone size: many
J gene: TRBJ1-6
CDR3 length: 15
CDR3 DNA: TGCAGTGCTAGAGATAAACGTCAGGGGCCGCAGCCCCTCCACTTT
CDR3 protein: CSARDKRQGPQPLHF

V gene: TRBV20-1
D gene: TRBD2
clone size: many
J gene: TRBJ2-7
CDR3 length: 16
CDR3 DNA: TGCAGTGCTAGAACCCTTACTAGCGGGGACTCCTACGAGCAGTACTTC
CDR3 protein: CSARTLTSGDSYEQYF

V gene: TRBV6-2/TRBV6-3
D gene: -
clone size: many
J gene: TRBJ1-1
CDR3 length: 14
CDR3 DNA: TGTGCCAGCAGTCAACAGGACTTGAACACTGAAGCTTTCTTT
CDR3 protein: CASSQQDLNTEAFF

V gene: TRBV18
D gene: -
clone size: -
J gene: TRBJ2-7
CDR3 length: 14
CDR3 DNA: TGTGTCAGCTCACCGAAGACAGGCCTCTACGAGCAGTACTTC
CDR3 protein: CVSSPKTGLYEQYF

V gene: TRBV19
D gene: -
clone size: many
J gene: TRBJ1-1
CDR3 length: 15
CDR3 DNA: TGTGCCAGTAACGACCTAGGAAGAATGAACACTGAAGCTTTCTTT
CDR3 protein: CASNDLGRMNTEAFF

V gene: TRBV6-2/TRBV6-3
D gene: -
clone size: -
J gene: TRBJ1-1
CDR3 length: 13
CDR3 DNA: TGTGCCAGCAGGGGACGGAGACATCAACGGGCTTTCTTT
CDR3 protein: CASRGRRHQRAFF

V gene: TRBV3-1
D gene: -
clone size: -
J gene: TRBJ2-7
CDR3 length: 14
CDR3 DNA: TGTGCCAGCAGCCAAAAGAGGGGGGTCTACGAGCAGTACTTC
CDR3 protein: CASSQKRGVYEQYF

V gene: TRBV11-2
D gene: -
clone size: many
J gene: TRBJ1-3
CDR3 length: 16
CDR3 DNA: TGTGCCAGCAGCTTAGGACAGATAGGCACCGGAAACACCATATATTTT
CDR3 protein: CASSLGQIGTGNTIYF

V gene: TRBV6-2/TRBV6-3
D gene: -
clone size: many
J gene: TRBJ1-1
CDR3 length: 17
CDR3 DNA: TGTGCCAGCAACTTAAAGGCCGAGAGATCAGAGGAGACTGAAGCTTTCTTT
CDR3 protein: CASNLKAERSEETEAFF

V gene: TRBV5-1
D gene: -
clone size: many
J gene: TRBJ2-6
CDR3 length: 15
CDR3 DNA: TGCGCCAGCAGCTTTCGGCGAGCCGAGGCCAACGTCCTGACTTTC
CDR3 protein: CASSFRRAEANVLTF

V gene: TRBV12-5
D gene: -
clone size: many
J gene: TRBJ1-5
CDR3 length: 16
CDR3 DNA: TGTGCTAGTGGTTTGGTACGGTCGTTAGGATCGTGGCCCCAGCATTTT
CDR3 protein: CASGLVRSLGSWPQHF

V gene: TRBV6-5
D gene: -
clone size: many
J gene: TRBJ1-6
CDR3 length: 15
CDR3 DNA: TGTGCCAGCAGTTACTCCGTTGTTCCGAATTCACCCCTCCACTTT
CDR3 protein: CASSYSVVPNSPLHF

V gene: TRBV7-2
D gene: -
clone size: many
J gene: TRBJ2-5
CDR3 length: 13
CDR3 DNA: TGTGCCAGCTGCCAGAAGACCAGGGAGACCCAGTACTTC
CDR3 protein: CASCQKTRETQYF

V gene: TRBV14
D gene: TRBD1
clone size: many
J gene: TRBJ1-1
CDR3 length: 14
CDR3 DNA: TGTGCCAGCAGCCTCAAACAGGGGGCGGTTGAAGCTTTCTTT
CDR3 protein: CASSLKQGAVEAFF

V gene: TRBV7-2
D gene: TRBD1
clone size: many
J gene: TRBJ1-2
CDR3 length: 14
CDR3 DNA: TGTGCCAGCAGCTCGACGACAGGGGACTATGGCTACACCTTC
CDR3 protein: CASSSTTGDYGYTF

V gene: TRBV11-1
D gene: -
clone size: many
J gene: TRBJ1-6
CDR3 length: 12
CDR3 DNA: TGTGCCAGCAGCAGGGGTGGGTCACCCCTCCACTTT
CDR3 protein: CASSRGGSPLHF

V gene: TRBV20-1
D gene: -
clone size: many
J gene: TRBJ2-5
CDR3 length: 11
CDR3 DNA: TGCAGTGTCCAGGGACAAGAGACCCAGTACTTC
CDR3 protein: CSVQGQETQYF

V gene: TRBV6-2/TRBV6-3
D gene: TRBD1
clone size: -
J gene: TRBJ2-7
CDR3 length: 14
CDR3 DNA: TGTGCCAGCAGTCCCGGACAGGGGGCCCCCGAGCAGTACTTC
CDR3 protein: CASSPGQGAPEQYF

V gene: TRBV6-2/TRBV6-3
D gene: TRBD1
clone size: many
J gene: TRBJ1-1
CDR3 length: 16
CDR3 DNA: TGTGCCAGCAGTCAGGACAGGGGATACATGAACACTGAAGCTTTCTTT
CDR3 protein: CASSQDRGYMNTEAFF

V gene: TRBV28
D gene: TRBD2
clone size: -
J gene: TRBJ2-7
CDR3 length: 16
CDR3 DNA: TGTGCCAGCAGTCATGGACTAGCGGGAGATTTCTACGAGCAGTACTTC
CDR3 protein: CASSHGLAGDFYEQYF

V gene: TRBV5-4
D gene: TRBD1
clone size: -
J gene: TRBJ2-6
CDR3 length: 22
CDR3 DNA: TGTGCCAGCAGCTTGGAAAGGGAAAAAAGACAGGGAAAGTTGTCTGGGGCCAACGTCCTGACTTTC
CDR3 protein: CASSLEREKRQGKLSGANVLTF

V gene: TRBV20-1
D gene: TRBD1
clone size: many
J gene: TRBJ1-1
CDR3 length: 15
CDR3 DNA: TGCAGTGCTCAACCGGGACAGTGGGTGGACACTGGAGCTTTCTTT
CDR3 protein: CSAQPGQWVDTGAFF

V gene: TRBV11-3
D gene: -
clone size: many
J gene: TRBJ1-1
CDR3 length: 11
CDR3 DNA: TGTGCCAGCAGCTTAGATCGGGGTGCTTTCTTT
CDR3 protein: CASSLDRGAFF

V gene: TRBV11-3
D gene: TRBD2
clone size: many
J gene: TRBJ2-5
CDR3 length: 14
CDR3 DNA: TGTGCCAGCAGCCCAAAGCGGGGGCAAGAGACCCAGTACTTC
CDR3 protein: CASSPKRGQETQYF

V gene: TRBV6-1
D gene: -
clone size: -
J gene: TRBJ1-2
CDR3 length: 15
CDR3 DNA: TGTGCCAGCAGCTTGGACGGCAGTCCCTTCTATGGCTACACCTTC
CDR3 protein: CASSLDGSPFYGYTF

V gene: TRBV11-2
D gene: -
clone size: many
J gene: TRBJ1-1
CDR3 length: 15
CDR3 DNA: TGTGCCAGCAGCTTAGAAGGGGCCGGGAACACTGAAGCTTTCTTT
CDR3 protein: CASSLEGAGNTEAFF

V gene: TRBV25-1
D gene: TRBD1
clone size: -
J gene: TRBJ1-3
CDR3 length: 15
CDR3 DNA: TGTGCCAGCAGGGAGGACAGGGGATATGGAAACACCATATATTTT
CDR3 protein: CASREDRGYGNTIYF

V gene: TRBV12-3/TRBV12-4
D gene: -
clone size: -
J gene: TRBJ1-6
CDR3 length: 13
CDR3 DNA: TGTGCCAGCAGTAGGAGTCCTAATTCACCCCTCCACTTT
CDR3 protein: CASSRSPNSPLHF

V gene: TRBV19
D gene: -
clone size: -
J gene: TRBJ1-5
CDR3 length: 13
CDR3 DNA: TGTGCCAGTAGTATGGGGGCGGACCAGCCCCAGCATTTT
CDR3 protein: CASSMGADQPQHF

V gene: TRBV20-1
D gene: TRBD2
clone size: many
J gene: TRBJ2-7
CDR3 length: 15
CDR3 DNA: TGCAGTGCTCCACGTAGCCCTAGCGGGACCTACGAGCAGTACTTC
CDR3 protein: CSAPRSPSGTYEQYF